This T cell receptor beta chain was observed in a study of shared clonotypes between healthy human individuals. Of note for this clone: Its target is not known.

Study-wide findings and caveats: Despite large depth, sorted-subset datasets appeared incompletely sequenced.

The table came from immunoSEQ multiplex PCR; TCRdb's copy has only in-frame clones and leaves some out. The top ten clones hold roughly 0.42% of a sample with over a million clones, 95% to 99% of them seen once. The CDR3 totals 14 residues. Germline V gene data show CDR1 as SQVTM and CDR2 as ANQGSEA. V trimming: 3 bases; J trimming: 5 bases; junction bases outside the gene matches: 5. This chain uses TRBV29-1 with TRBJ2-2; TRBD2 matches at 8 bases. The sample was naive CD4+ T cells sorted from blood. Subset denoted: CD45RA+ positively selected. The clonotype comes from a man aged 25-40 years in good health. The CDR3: CSVEGLGTTGELFF. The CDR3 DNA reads TGCAGCGTTGAGGGACTAGGGACGACCGGGGAGCTGTTTTTT.